A selection of T cell receptor beta chains follows, all from one sample in a study of shared clonotypes between healthy human individuals. Using immunoSEQ multiplex PCR, the repertoire was profiled, and TCRdb retains in-frame clones only, with some absent. This table holds 850,000 to 1,200,000 clones, under 80% found once. Sequenced material: memory CD4+ T cells sorted from blood. These TCRs come from a man aged 18 to 30 in good health. Each CDR3 is given with its conserved first and last residue. Each record gives: J gene, clone size, V gene, CDR3 length, D gene, CDR3 protein, CDR3 DNA. The D gene is left open where the match is weak. Size is stated for part of the rows, as once, few or many counts, or as a class when the clone is expanded.

>TRBJ2-3|.|TRBV7-9|14|.
CASSLGLLGDTQYF
TGTGCCAGCAGCTTAGGCCTCCTAGGAGATACGCAGTATTTT
>TRBJ1-5|.|TRBV7-9|15|.
CASSLSQGLGQPQHF
TGTGCCAGCAGCTTATCTCAGGGTTTGGGTCAGCCCCAGCATTTT
>TRBJ1-2|.|TRBV28|13|.
CATLKGGDYGYTF
TGTGCCACCTTAAAGGGGGGGGACTATGGCTACACCTTC
>TRBJ1-1|.|TRBV29-1|12|TRBD1
CSVEDQTGRSFF
TGCAGCGTTGAAGATCAGACAGGGAGATCTTTCTTT
>TRBJ2-3|.|TRBV5-1|14|.
CASTPTASTDTQYF
TGCGCCAGCACCCCGACGGCTAGCACAGATACGCAGTATTTT
>TRBJ2-5|.|TRBV5-4|13|TRBD2
CASSLSGKGDQYF
TGTGCCAGCAGCTTGAGCGGGAAAGGCGACCAGTACTTC
>TRBJ1-2|.|TRBV7-8|14|.
CASSLDEKDYGYTF
TGTGCCAGCAGCTTAGACGAAAAGGACTATGGCTACACCTTC
>TRBJ1-2|.|TRBV5-4|17|TRBD1
CASSLVGLTGGNYGYTF
TGTGCCAGCAGCTTGGTTGGGTTGACAGGGGGGAACTATGGCTACACCTTC
>TRBJ2-1|.|TRBV2|15|TRBD2
CASSNSGRGINEQFF
TGTGCCAGCAGCAATAGCGGGAGAGGAATCAATGAGCAGTTCTTC
>TRBJ1-4|.|TRBV15|14|TRBD1
CATSRTGGGEKLFF
TGTGCCACCAGCAGGACAGGGGGAGGTGAAAAACTGTTTTTT
>TRBJ1-1|.|TRBV5-1|14|.
CASSLPGPGTGAFF
TGCGCCAGCAGCTTGCCCGGACCTGGGACTGGAGCTTTCTTT
>TRBJ2-5|.|TRBV29-1|12|TRBD1
CSVTGDGETQYF
TGCAGCGTTACAGGGGACGGAGAGACCCAGTACTTC
>TRBJ1-3|once|TRBV5-1|16|.
CASSLGQTNTGNTIYF
TGCGCCAGCAGCTTGGGACAGACTAACACTGGAAACACCATATATTTT
>TRBJ2-2|.|TRBV7-3|15|TRBD1
CASTKGTARTGELFF
TGTGCCAGCACCAAGGGGACAGCGAGGACCGGGGAGCTGTTTTTT
>TRBJ2-7|.|TRBV27|17|TRBD2
CASSYSPGTSGSYEQYF
TGTGCCAGCAGTTACTCCCCCGGGACTAGCGGATCCTACGAGCAGTACTTC
>TRBJ1-2|many|TRBV14|17|TRBD1
CASSRGISGTGRRGYTF
TGTGCCAGCAGCCGAGGAATTTCCGGGACAGGGAGGAGAGGCTACACCTTC
>TRBJ2-7|.|TRBV25-1|16|.
CASSDSLGGPTYEQYF
TGTGCCAGCAGTGATTCCTTGGGGGGCCCAACTTACGAGCAGTACTTC